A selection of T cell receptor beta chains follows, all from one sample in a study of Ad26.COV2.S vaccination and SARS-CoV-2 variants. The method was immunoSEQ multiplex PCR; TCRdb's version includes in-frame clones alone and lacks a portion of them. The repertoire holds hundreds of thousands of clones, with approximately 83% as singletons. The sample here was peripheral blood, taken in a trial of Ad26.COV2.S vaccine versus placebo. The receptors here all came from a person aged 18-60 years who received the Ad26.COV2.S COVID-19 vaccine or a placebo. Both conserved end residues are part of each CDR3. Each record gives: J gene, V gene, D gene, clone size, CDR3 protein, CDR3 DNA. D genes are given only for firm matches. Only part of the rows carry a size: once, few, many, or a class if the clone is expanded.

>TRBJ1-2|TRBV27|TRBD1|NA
CASRPQGSPYGYTF
TGTGCCAGCAGGCCACAGGGGTCTCCCTATGGCTACACCTTC
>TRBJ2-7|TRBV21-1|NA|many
CASSSSSGTGLFYEQYF
TGTGCCAGCAGCAGCAGCTCTGGGACAGGGCTCTTCTACGAGCAGTACTTC
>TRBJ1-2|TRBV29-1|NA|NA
CSVEVLVDGYTF
TGCAGCGTTGAAGTATTAGTCGATGGCTACACCTTC
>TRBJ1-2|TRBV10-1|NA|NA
CASSDSTEIYGYTF
TGCGCCAGCAGTGACTCGACAGAGATCTATGGCTACACCTTC
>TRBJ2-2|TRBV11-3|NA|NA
CASSFLGELFF
TGTGCCAGCAGCTTTCTGGGGGAGCTGTTTTTT
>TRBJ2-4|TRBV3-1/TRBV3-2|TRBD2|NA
CASSHARGLAGELNIQYF
TGTGCCAGCAGCCACGCTCGGGGGCTAGCGGGGGAACTTAACATTCAGTACTTC
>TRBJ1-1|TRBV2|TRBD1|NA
CASSEGGTGGLMNTEAFF
TGTGCCAGCAGTGAAGGCGGGACAGGGGGGCTGATGAACACTGAAGCTTTCTTT
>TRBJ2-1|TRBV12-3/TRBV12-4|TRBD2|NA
CASSLGAGGLVF
TGTGCCAGCAGTTTGGGGGCGGGAGGTCTGGTCTTC
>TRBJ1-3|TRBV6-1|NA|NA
CASSEGDGGNTIYF
TGTGCCAGCAGTGAAGGGGACGGTGGAAACACCATATATTTT
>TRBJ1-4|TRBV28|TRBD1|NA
CASIDRGGEKLFF
TGTGCCAGCATCGACAGGGGAGGGGAAAAACTGTTTTTT
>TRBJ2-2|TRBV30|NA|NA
CAWSGGRTNTGELFF
TGTGCCTGGAGTGGCGGGCGAACGAACACCGGGGAGCTGTTTTTT
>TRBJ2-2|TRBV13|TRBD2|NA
CASSRAGGNTGELFF
TGTGCCAGCAGCCGAGCGGGAGGGAACACCGGGGAGCTGTTTTTT
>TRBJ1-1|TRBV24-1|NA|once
CATKGSGGAGEAFF
TGTGCCACCAAAGGTTCCGGGGGCGCGGGTGAAGCTTTCTTT
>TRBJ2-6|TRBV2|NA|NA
CASRGVGNVLTF
TGTGCCAGCAGAGGGGTGGGCAACGTCCTGACTTTC
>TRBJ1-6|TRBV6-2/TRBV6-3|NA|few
CASSPRSSYNSPLHF
TGTGCCAGCAGTCCCAGGAGCTCCTATAATTCACCCCTCCACTTT
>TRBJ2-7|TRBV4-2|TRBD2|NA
CASSQDLGGVGYEQYF
TGTGCCAGCAGCCAAGATCTCGGGGGGGTAGGCTACGAGCAGTACTTC
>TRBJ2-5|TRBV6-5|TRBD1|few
CASNTRQGVGETQYF
TGTGCCAGCAATACTCGACAGGGGGTAGGAGAGACCCAGTACTTC
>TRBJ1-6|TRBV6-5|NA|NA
CASEALRGNSPLHF
TGTGCCAGCGAAGCTCTCAGGGGAAATTCACCCCTCCACTTT
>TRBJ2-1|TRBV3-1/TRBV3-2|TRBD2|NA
CASSQDQRGGRNEQFF
TGTGCCAGCAGCCAAGACCAGCGGGGGGGCAGAAATGAGCAGTTCTTC
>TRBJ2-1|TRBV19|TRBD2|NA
CASSKPLAGSYNEQFF
TGTGCCAGTAGTAAACCACTAGCGGGCTCCTACAATGAGCAGTTCTTC
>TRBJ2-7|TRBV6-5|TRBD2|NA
CASSPGLVAYEQYF
TGTGCCAGCAGCCCGGGACTAGTGGCCTACGAGCAGTACTTC
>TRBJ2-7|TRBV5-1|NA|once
CASSLASSGRYEQYF
TGCGCCAGCAGCTTGGCCTCTTCAGGGAGGTACGAGCAGTACTTC
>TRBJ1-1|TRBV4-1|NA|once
CASSQPGRRNTEAFF
TGCGCCAGCAGCCAACCAGGGAGGCGGAACACTGAAGCTTTCTTT
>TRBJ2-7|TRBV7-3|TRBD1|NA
CASSIGTAYEQYF
TGTGCCAGCAGCATCGGGACAGCCTACGAGCAGTACTTC
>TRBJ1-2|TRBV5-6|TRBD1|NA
CASSLGDRSNYGYTF
TGTGCCAGCAGCTTAGGGGACAGATCTAACTATGGCTACACCTTC
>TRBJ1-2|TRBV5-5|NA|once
CASSWGVGQGGYGYTF
TGTGCCAGCAGCTGGGGCGTCGGTCAGGGCGGCTATGGCTACACCTTC
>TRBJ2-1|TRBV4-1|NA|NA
CASSQVPGLGSNEQFF
TGCGCCAGCAGCCAAGTGCCTGGACTGGGGTCCAATGAGCAGTTCTTC
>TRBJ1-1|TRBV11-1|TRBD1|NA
CASSNDRVAEAFF
TGTGCCAGCAGCAACGACAGGGTGGCTGAAGCTTTCTTT
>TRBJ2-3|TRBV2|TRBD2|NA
CASRAGGRTDTQYF
TGTGCCAGCAGAGCGGGGGGACGAACAGATACGCAGTATTTT
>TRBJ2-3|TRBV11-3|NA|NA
CASSSTADTQYF
TGTGCCAGCAGCTCGACAGCAGATACGCAGTATTTT
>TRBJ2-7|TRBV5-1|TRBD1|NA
CASSMWDRPAAEQYF
TGCGCCAGCAGCATGTGGGACAGACCAGCCGCCGAGCAGTACTTC
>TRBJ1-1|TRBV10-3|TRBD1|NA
CAISEIGTGGEAFF
TGTGCCATCAGTGAGATAGGGACAGGGGGGGAAGCTTTCTTT
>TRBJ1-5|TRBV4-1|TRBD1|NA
CASSPGQGASNQPQHF
TGCGCCAGCAGCCCAGGGCAGGGGGCCAGCAATCAGCCCCAGCATTTT